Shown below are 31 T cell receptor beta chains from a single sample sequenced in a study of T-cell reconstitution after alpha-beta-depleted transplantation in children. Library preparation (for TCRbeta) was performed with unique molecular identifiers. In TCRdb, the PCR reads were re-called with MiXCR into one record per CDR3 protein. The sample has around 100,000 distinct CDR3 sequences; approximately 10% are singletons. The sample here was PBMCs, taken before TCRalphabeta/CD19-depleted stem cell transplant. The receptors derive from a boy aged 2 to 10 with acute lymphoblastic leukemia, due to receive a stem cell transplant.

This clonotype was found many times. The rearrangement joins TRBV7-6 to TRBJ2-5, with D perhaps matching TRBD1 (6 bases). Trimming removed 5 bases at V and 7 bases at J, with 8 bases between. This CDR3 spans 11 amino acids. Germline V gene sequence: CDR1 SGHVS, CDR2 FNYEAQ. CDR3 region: CASSRGGTQYF. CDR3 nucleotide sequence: TGTGCCAGCAGCCGAGGGGGGACCCAGTACTTC.

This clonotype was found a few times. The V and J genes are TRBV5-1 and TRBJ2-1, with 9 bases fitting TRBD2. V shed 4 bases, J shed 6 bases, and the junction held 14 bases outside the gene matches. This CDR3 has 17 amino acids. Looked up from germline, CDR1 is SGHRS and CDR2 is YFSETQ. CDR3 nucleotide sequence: TGCGCCAGCAGCCCGGAGGGAGTGCTAGCGGGAAGCAATGAGCAGTTCTTC. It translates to CASSPEGVLAGSNEQFF.

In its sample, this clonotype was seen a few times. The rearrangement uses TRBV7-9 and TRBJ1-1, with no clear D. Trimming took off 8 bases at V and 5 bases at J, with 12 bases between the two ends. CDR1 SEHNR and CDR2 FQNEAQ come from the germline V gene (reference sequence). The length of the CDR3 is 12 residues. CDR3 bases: TGTGCCAGCGTTACTGGGATGACTGAAGCTTTCTTT. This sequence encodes CASVTGMTEAFF.

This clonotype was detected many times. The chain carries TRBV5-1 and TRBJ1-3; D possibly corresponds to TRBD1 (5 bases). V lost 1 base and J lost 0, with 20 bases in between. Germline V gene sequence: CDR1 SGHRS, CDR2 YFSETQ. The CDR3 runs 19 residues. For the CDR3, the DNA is TGCGCCAGCAGCTTGTTAGGAGGGGCCTCGGGAGACTCTGGAAACACCATATATTTT. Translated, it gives CASSLLGGASGDSGNTIYF.

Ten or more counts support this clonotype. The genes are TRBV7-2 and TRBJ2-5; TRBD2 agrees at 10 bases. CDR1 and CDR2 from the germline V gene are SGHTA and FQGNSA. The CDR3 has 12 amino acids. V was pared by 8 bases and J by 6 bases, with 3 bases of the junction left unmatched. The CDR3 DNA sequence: TGTGCCAGCCAGCGGGAGGGACAGACCCAGTACTTC. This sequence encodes CASQREGQTQYF.

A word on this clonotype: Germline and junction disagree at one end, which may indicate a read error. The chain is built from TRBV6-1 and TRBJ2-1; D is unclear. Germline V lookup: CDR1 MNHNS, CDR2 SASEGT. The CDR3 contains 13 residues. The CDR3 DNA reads TGTGCCAGCAACAAGAGAGGATACAATGAGAAGTTCTTC. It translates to CASNKRGYNEKFF.

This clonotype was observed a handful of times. CDR3 nucleotides: TGTGCCAGCACCTCCATAGGGGGTCCCGGGGAGCTGTTTTTT. Translation gives CASTSIGGPGELFF. This chain uses TRBV28 with TRBJ2-2; a possible D gene is TRBD1 (6 bases). The V gene lost 7 bases and the J gene lost 6 bases, with 15 bases spanning the gap. Germline V gene sequence: CDR1 MDHEN, CDR2 SYDVKM. The CDR3 loop spans 14 amino acids.

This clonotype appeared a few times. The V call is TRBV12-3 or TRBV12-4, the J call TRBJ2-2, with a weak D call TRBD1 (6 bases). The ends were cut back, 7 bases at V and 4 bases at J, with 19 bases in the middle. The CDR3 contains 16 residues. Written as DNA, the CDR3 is TGTGCCAGCAAAGATCGCAGGGGCAAAGGCACCGGGGAGCTGTTTTTT. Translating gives CASKDRRGKGTGELFF.

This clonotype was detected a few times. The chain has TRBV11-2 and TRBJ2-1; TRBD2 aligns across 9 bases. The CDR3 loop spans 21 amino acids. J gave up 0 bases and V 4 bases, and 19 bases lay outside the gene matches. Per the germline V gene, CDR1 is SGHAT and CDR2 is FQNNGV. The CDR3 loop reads CASSSDWASGAPLSSYNEQFF. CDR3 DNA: TGTGCCAGCAGCTCTGATTGGGCTAGCGGGGCCCCACTGAGCTCCTACAATGAGCAGTTCTTC.

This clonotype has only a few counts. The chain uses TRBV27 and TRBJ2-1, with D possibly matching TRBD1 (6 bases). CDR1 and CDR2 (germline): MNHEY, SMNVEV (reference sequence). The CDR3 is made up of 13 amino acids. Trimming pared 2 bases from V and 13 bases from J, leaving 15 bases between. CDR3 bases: TGTGCCAGCAGTTTAGAGTACAGGGAAGGCCAGTTCTTC. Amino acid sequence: CASSLEYREGQFF.

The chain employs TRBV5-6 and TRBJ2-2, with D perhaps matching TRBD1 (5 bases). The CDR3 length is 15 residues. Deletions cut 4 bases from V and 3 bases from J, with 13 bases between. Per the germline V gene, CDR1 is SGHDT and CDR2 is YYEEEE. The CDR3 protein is CASSTNPGYTGELFF. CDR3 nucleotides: TGTGCCAGCAGCACCAATCCAGGGTACACCGGGGAGCTGTTTTTT.

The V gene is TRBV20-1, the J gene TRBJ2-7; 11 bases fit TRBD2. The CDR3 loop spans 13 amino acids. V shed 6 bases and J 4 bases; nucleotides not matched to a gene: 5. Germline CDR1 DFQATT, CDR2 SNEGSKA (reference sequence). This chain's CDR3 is CSARTSGWYEQYF. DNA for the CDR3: TGCAGTGCCCGGACTAGCGGGTGGTACGAGCAGTACTTC.

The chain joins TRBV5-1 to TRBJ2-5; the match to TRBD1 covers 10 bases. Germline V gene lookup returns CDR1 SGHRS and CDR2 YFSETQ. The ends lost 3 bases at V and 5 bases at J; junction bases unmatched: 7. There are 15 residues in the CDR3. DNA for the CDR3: TGCGCCAGCAGCTCGGAGGACAGGGGGGGGGAGACCCAGTACTTC. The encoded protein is CASSSEDRGGETQYF. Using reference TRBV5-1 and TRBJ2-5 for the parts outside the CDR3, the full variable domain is KAGVTQTPRYLIKTRGQQVTLSCSPISGHRSVSWYQQTPGQGLQFLFEYFSETQRNKGNFPGRFSGRQFSNSRSEMNVSTLELGDSALYLCASSSEDRGGETQYFGPGTRLLVL.

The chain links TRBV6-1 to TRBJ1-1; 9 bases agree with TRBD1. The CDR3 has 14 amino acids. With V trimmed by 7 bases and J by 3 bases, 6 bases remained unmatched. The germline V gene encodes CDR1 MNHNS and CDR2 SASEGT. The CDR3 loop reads CASTGQGLYTEAFF. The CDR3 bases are TGTGCCAGCACCGGACAGGGGCTCTACACTGAAGCTTTCTTT.

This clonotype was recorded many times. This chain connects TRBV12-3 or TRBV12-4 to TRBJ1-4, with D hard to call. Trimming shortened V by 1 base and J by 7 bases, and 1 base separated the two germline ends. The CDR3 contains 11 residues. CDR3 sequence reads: CASSLGEKLFF. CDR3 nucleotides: TGTGCCAGCAGTTTAGGTGAAAAACTGTTTTTT.

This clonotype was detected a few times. The CDR3 coding sequence is TGCAGTGCCAACGTATGGGGTAGCGGGAGCGGAAAGACCCAGTACTTC. Protein: CSANVWGSGSGKTQYF. V gene TRBV20-1 combines with J gene TRBJ2-5, with 9 nucleotides matching TRBD2. The CDR3 is 16 residues long. Germline-derived CDR1 and CDR2 are DFQATT and SNEGSKA (reference sequence). Trimming took 6 bases from V and 6 from J; bases not matched to a gene: 17.

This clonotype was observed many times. The CDR3 region is CASSLALPRSNEQFF. The CDR3 coding sequence is TGTGCCAGCAGCTTGGCCCTGCCTCGGTCCAATGAGCAGTTCTTC. J is TRBJ2-1 and V is TRBV3-1; no clear D gene. This CDR3 contains 15 residues. V lost 5 bases, J lost 6 bases, and 17 bases lay in between. Germline CDR1 reads LGHDT; CDR2 reads YNNKEL (reference sequence).

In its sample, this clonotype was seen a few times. CDR3 nucleotide sequence: TGCAGTGCTAGAGTAACGTTCGGGACTATAGCCAAAAACATTCAGTACTTC. Its translation is CSARVTFGTIAKNIQYF. The chain joins TRBV20-1 to TRBJ2-4; 7 bases fit TRBD2. Germline loops: CDR1 DFQATT, CDR2 SNEGSKA (reference sequence). V lost 1 base and J lost 0; bases outside the gene matches: 9. This CDR3 is built from 17 residues.

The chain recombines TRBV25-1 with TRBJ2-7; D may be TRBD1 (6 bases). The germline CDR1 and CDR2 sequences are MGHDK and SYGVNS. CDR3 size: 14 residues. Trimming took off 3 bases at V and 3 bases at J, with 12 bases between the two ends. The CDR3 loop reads CASSESWGHYEQYF. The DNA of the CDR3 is TGTGCCAGCAGTGAGTCCTGGGGGCACTACGAGCAGTACTTC.

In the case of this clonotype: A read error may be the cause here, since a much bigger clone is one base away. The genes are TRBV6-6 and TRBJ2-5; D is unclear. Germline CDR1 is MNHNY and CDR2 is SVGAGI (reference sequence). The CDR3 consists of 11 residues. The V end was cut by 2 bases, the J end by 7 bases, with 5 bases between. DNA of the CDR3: TGTGCCAGCAGTTACCTCGGGACCCAGTACTTC. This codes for CASSYLGTQYF.

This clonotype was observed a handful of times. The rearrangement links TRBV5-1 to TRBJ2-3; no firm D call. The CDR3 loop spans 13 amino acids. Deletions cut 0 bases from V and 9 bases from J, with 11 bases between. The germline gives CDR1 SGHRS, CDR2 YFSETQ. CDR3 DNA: TGCGCCAGCAGCTTGGCCGGCACACCAACGCAGTATTTT. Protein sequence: CASSLAGTPTQYF.

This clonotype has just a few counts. CDR3 sequence: CSAGTSGRASGETQYF. CDR3 bases: TGCAGCGCCGGGACTAGCGGGAGGGCCAGTGGGGAGACCCAGTACTTC. The chain recombines TRBV20-1 with TRBJ2-5, with TRBD2 identical over 16 bases. CDR1 and CDR2 from the germline V gene are DFQATT and SNEGSKA (reference sequence). The CDR3 is made up of 16 amino acids.

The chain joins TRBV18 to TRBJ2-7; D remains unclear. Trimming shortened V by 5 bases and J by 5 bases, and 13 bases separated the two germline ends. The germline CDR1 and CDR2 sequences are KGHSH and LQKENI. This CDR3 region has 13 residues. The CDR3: CASSTTLADEQYF. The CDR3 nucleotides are TGTGCCAGCTCAACCACCCTCGCGGACGAGCAGTACTTC.

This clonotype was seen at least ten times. The CDR3 DNA follows: TGCGCCAGCAGCTTTTCTCACGACGAGCAGTACTTC. It yields the protein CASSFSHDEQYF. The chain joins TRBV5-1 to TRBJ2-7; D not certain. Germline values: CDR1 SGHRS, CDR2 YFSETQ. CDR3 length: 12 amino acids. Trimming took off 2 bases at V and 5 bases at J, with 8 bases between the two ends.

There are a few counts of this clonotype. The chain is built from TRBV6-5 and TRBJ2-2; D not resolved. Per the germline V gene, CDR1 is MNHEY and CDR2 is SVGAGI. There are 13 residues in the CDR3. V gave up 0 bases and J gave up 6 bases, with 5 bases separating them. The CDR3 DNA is TGTGCCAGCAGTTACTCTGCCCCCGGGGAGCTGTTTTTT. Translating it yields CASSYSAPGELFF.

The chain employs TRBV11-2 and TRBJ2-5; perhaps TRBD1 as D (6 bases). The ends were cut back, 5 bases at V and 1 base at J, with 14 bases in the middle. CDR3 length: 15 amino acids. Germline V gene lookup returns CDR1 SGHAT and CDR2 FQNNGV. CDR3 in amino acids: CASSPPGRGQETQYF. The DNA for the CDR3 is TGTGCCAGCAGCCCCCCGGGCAGGGGCCAAGAGACCCAGTACTTC.

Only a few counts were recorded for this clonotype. Here the CDR3 reads CASSFFGGVSYNEQFF. CDR3 bases: TGTGCCAGCAGTTTTTTCGGGGGAGTATCCTACAATGAGCAGTTCTTC. The rearrangement joins TRBV6-5 to TRBJ2-1; D perhaps matches TRBD2 (6 bases). CDR1 and CDR2 (germline): MNHEY, SVGAGI. The ends were cut back, 4 bases at V and 1 base at J, with 14 bases in the middle. The CDR3 is 16 amino acids.

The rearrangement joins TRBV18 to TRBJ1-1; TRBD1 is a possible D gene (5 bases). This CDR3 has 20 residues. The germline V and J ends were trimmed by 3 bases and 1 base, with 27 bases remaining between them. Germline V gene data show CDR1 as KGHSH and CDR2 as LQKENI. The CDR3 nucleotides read TGTGCCAGCTCACCTATTCCGGCCACAGGATCGGGGACGACGAACACTGAAGCTTTCTTT. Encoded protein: CASSPIPATGSGTTNTEAFF.

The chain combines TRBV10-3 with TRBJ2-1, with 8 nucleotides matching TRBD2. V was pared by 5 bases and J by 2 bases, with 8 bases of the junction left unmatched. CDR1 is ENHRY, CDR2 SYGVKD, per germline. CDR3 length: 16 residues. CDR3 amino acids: CAISSKAGAAYNEQFF. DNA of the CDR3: TGTGCCATCAGTTCTAAAGCGGGAGCAGCCTACAATGAGCAGTTCTTC.

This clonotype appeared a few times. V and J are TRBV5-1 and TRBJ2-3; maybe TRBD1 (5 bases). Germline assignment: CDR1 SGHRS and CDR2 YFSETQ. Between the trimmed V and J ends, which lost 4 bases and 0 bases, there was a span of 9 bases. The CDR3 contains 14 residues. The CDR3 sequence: CASSHGQSTDTQYF. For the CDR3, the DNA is TGCGCCAGCAGCCACGGACAAAGCACAGATACGCAGTATTTT.

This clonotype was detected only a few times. CDR3 amino acids: CSVGQVNIQYF. CDR3 coding DNA: TGCAGCGTTGGACAGGTAAACATTCAGTACTTC. The chain is built from TRBV29-1 and TRBJ2-4; the D gene is possibly TRBD1 (6 bases). The germline V gene has CDR1 SQVTM and CDR2 ANQGSEA. The CDR3 is 11 residues long. Between the trimmed V and J ends, which lost 4 bases and 6 bases, there was a span of 7 bases. The full variable domain, completed using reference TRBV29-1 and TRBJ2-4, is SAVISQKPSRDICQRGTSLTIQCQVDSQVTMMFWYRQQPGQSLTLIATANQGSEATYESGFVIDKFPISRPNLTFSTLTVSNMSPEDSSIYLCSVGQVNIQYFGAGTRLSVL.